This T cell receptor beta chain stems from a study of metastatic and nonmetastatic thyroid tumors. Study-level information: The authors compared repertoires across blood and tumor or nodule tissue from malignant and benign thyroid patients. Study-level points and caveats: It was reportedly found that TCR beta diversity was significantly higher in malignant thyroid tumors than in benign nodules, a difference seen in both blood and tumor samples.

Thyroid surgery took place with no prior treatment in any patient. Comments on this clone: Its specificity is not known.

Under the authors' procedure: The study built a papillary thyroid cancer distant-metastasis classifier from CDR3 differences across clinicopathological groups. MiXCR reprocessed the PCR reads for TCRdb. What appears here as the V and J calls and clone size reflects TCRdb's work, not the paper's. The sample carries about 6,700 clones, around 33% recorded once. The germline V and J ends were trimmed by 0 bases and 3 bases, with 12 bases remaining between them. The CDR3 consists of 14 residues. Germline lookup yields CDR1 DFQATT and CDR2 SNEGSKA (reference sequence). Source material: adjacent normal tissue. This sequence joins TRBV20-1 and TRBJ2-7, with D unclear. The origin of this receptor is a female donor with papillary thyroid cancer or a benign thyroid nodule (not recorded which). Some clones in this sample may be carry-over from other donors' samples. In DNA, the CDR3 is TGCAGTGCTAGAGATGCAGCCGGCATCTACGAGCAGTACTTC. Encoded protein: CSARDAAGIYEQYF.